The rows below give T cell receptor beta chains drawn from one sample of a study of molecular identifiers for immune sequencing clone quantification. Each CDR3 protein is one row after TCRdb ran MiXCR on the PCR reads. The repertoire consists of hundreds of thousands of distinct CDR3 sequences, with 25% occurring once and the leading ten covering around 0.78%. The material sequenced was naive CD8+ T cells from blood, with Jurkat cell RNA spiked in. The origin of the receptors is a human donor in good health. Some libraries in this study had Jurkat cell RNA spiked in. Each CDR3 is given with its conserved first and last residue.

V	J	CDR3
TRBV27	TRBJ2-2	CASSLLGGASGELFF
TRBV4-1	TRBJ2-7	CASSRGTGSSYEQYF
TRBV7-3	TRBJ2-3	CASSQGDTSADTQYF
TRBV5-5	TRBJ2-7	CASSLVPETYEQYF
TRBV6-2/TRBV6-3	TRBJ1-5	CASSYATRDSRPSAQHF
TRBV11-2	TRBJ1-1	CASSPGTGGPNAFF
TRBV6-6	TRBJ1-5	CASSYFGGAGFLSNQPQHF
TRBV7-9	TRBJ1-5	CASSNAGTGYSNQPQHF
TRBV3-1	TRBJ2-6	CASSQALSSGANVLTF
TRBV27	TRBJ2-7	CASSLRGAGWEQYF
TRBV4-3	TRBJ2-7	CASSRDRYDEQYF
TRBV7-9	TRBJ2-7	CASSLPGSYGQYF
TRBV12-3/TRBV12-4	TRBJ2-2	CASSRAVQGGELFF
TRBV30	TRBJ1-1	CAWSDWGPGAFF
TRBV12-3/TRBV12-4	TRBJ1-1	CASNVPRDRKNTEAFF
TRBV12-3/TRBV12-4	TRBJ2-3	CASIEGGPTTDTQYF
TRBV2	TRBJ2-7	CASSQTSGRAEQYF
TRBV12-3/TRBV12-4	TRBJ1-4	CASSTMEQGTTNEKLFF
TRBV11-2	TRBJ1-6	CASSLVGEGSYNSPLHF
TRBV19	TRBJ2-7	CASSSGSWSYEQYF
TRBV2	TRBJ2-5	CASRGQGLSETQYF
TRBV11-2	TRBJ2-7	CASSLNRDTALEQYF
TRBV4-1	TRBJ1-1	CASSQVTALMNTEAFF
TRBV28	TRBJ1-5	CASSPFDRGLYPNQPQHF
TRBV19	TRBJ2-7	CASSMVGGYEQYF
TRBV3-1	TRBJ1-2	CASSLLTGTDGYTF
TRBV4-3	TRBJ2-5	CASSQGQGGGTQYF
TRBV7-8	TRBJ2-1	CASSLAWSRNNEQFF
TRBV7-9	TRBJ2-3	CASSPETTTDTQYF
TRBV6-2/TRBV6-3	TRBJ2-7	CASSRALSYEQYF
TRBV20-1	TRBJ1-3	CSAEGTGNTIYF